This T cell receptor beta chain was retrieved from a study of blood T cell repertoires in COVID-19. Looking at the study overall: PBMCs, B-cell-depleted T cells, or T cells provided the cDNA or gDNA that made up the material.

The V and J ends lost 4 bases and 0 bases respectively, with 10 bases between them. The CDR3 loop spans 14 amino acids. In germline, CDR1 is MNHEY, CDR2 SVGAGI. TCRdb's table, derived via immunoSEQ multiplex PCR, lists solely in-frame clones and lacks some. Of under 300,000 clones listed, roughly 84% are singletons. This TCR was recovered from a middle-aged woman who had recovered from COVID-19. The rearrangement uses TRBV6-5 and TRBJ2-7, with D possibly matching TRBD2 (6 bases). Sequencing was carried out using peripheral blood. CDR3 amino acids: CASSWGDGSYEQYF. CDR3 coding DNA: TGTGCCAGCAGTTGGGGGGACGGCTCCTACGAGCAGTACTTC.